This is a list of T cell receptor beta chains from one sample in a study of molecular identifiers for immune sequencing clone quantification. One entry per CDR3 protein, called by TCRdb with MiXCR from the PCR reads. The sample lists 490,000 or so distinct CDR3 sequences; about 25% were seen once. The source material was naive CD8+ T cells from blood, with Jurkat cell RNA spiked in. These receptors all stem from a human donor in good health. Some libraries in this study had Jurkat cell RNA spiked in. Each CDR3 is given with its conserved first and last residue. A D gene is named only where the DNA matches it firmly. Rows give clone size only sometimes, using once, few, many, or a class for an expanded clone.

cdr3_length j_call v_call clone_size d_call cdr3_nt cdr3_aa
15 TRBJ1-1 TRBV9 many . TGTGCCAGCAGCGTAGGGCAGGGCCCGAACACTGAAGCTTTCTTT CASSVGQGPNTEAFF
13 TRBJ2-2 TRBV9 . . TGTGCCAGCAGCGGAAGGTACACCGGGGAGCTGTTTTTT CASSGRYTGELFF
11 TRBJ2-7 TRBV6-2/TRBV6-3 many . TGTGCCAGCAGTTACGCGGCTAGCGAGTACTTC CASSYAASEYF
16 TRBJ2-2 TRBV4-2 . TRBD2 TGTGCCAGCAGCCATATACTAGCGGGGGGCACCGGGGAGCTGTTTTTT CASSHILAGGTGELFF
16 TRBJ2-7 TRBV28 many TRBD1 TGTGCCAGCAGTGCCACCAGCCGGGACAGCAACTACGAGCAGTACTTC CASSATSRDSNYEQYF
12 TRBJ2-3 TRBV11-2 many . TGTGCCACCAAGACACTCACAGATACGCAGTATTTT CATKTLTDTQYF
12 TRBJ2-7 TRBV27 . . TGTGCCAGCAGTTTTCCAGGGCACGAGCAGTACTTC CASSFPGHEQYF
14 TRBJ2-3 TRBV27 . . TGTGCCAGCAGTTTAACCTACGGCTTGGATACGCAGTATTTT CASSLTYGLDTQYF
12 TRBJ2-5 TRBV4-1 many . TGCGCCAGCAGCCAAGATGGGCGGGCCCAGTACTTC CASSQDGRAQYF
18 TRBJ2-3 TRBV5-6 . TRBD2 TGTGCCAGCAGCTTGGCCGCGGGAGGGCCCTGGGACACAGATACGCAGTATTTT CASSLAAGGPWDTDTQYF
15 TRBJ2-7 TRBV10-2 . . TGCGCCAGCAGTGATATAGACTCGCTAGACTACGAGCAGTACTTC CASSDIDSLDYEQYF
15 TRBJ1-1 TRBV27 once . TGTGTCAGCAGTTTATCGGGGACACCGAACACTGAAGCTTTCTTT CVSSLSGTPNTEAFF
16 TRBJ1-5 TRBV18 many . TGTGCCAGCTCACCAGGGTACTCTGGGGTAAATCAGCCCCAGCATTTT CASSPGYSGVNQPQHF
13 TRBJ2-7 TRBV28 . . TGTGCCAGCAGCTCCGGGGCCCCGAACGAGCAGTACTTC CASSSGAPNEQYF
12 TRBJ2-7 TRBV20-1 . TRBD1 TGCAGTGCCGATGGACAGGGTTGGGAGCAGTACTTC CSADGQGWEQYF
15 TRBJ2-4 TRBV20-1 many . TGCAGTGCTAGCCTCCCGGGGCTAGCCAAAAACATTCAGTACTTC CSASLPGLAKNIQYF
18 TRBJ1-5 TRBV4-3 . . TGCGCCAGCAGCCAAGATCGGGGAACCGGATATAGCAATCAGCCCCAGCATTTT CASSQDRGTGYSNQPQHF
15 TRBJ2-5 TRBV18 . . TGTGCCAGCTCACCCGCGGGACACCCCCAAGAGACCCAGTACTTC CASSPAGHPQETQYF
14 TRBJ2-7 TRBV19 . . TGTGCCAGTAGTATCGGAGGGACCGGCTACGAGCAGTACTTC CASSIGGTGYEQYF
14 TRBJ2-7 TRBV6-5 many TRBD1 TGTGCCAGCAGTCCACAGGGGGTTTTCAACGAGCAGTACTTC CASSPQGVFNEQYF
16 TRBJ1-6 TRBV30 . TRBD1 TGTGCCTGGAGTGCACAGGGGGCGGTTTATAATTCACCCCTCCACTTT CAWSAQGAVYNSPLHF
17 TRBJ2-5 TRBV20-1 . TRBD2 TGCAGTGCTAGAGATACGGGAGGGCCTTTTTCCCAAGAGACCCAGTACTTC CSARDTGGPFSQETQYF
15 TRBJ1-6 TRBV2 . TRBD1 TGTGCCAGCAGTGACCAGACAGGGGGTAATTCACCCCTCCACTTT CASSDQTGGNSPLHF
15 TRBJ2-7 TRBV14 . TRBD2 TGTGCCAGCAGCCCTAGGACTAGCGGGAGGTACGAGCAGTACTTC CASSPRTSGRYEQYF
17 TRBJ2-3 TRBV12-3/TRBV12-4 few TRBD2 TGTGCCAGCAGTTTGGTAGGACTAGCGGGGGGGATGGATACGCAGTATTTT CASSLVGLAGGMDTQYF
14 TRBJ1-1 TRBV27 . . TGTGCCAGCAGTCCCTTCTCGGGAAACGCTGGAGCTTTCTTT CASSPFSGNAGAFF
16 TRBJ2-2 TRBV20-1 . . TGCAGTGCTAAAAGAGGGCAGGGAATGGGTTCCGGGGAGCTGTTTTTT CSAKRGQGMGSGELFF
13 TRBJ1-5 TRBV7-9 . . TGTGCCAGCAGCCCTGGACAGAATCAGCCCCAGCATTTT CASSPGQNQPQHF
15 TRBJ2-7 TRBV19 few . TGTGCCAGTAGTATAGCACTGGGGTTAGTCTACGAGCAGTACTTC CASSIALGLVYEQYF
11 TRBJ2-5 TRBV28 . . TGTGCCACCGCCTTCGGGACTCAGCTCTACTTC CATAFGTQLYF
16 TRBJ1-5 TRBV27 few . TGTGCCAGCAGTTTTCTAGGGGTGATTGGCAATCAGCCCCAGCATTTT CASSFLGVIGNQPQHF
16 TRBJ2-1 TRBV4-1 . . TGCGCCAGCAGCCAAGTTAGGGCAGGGGTACAAAATGAGCAGTTCTTC CASSQVRAGVQNEQFF
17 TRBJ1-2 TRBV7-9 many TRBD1 TGTGCCAGCAGCCAACCACCAACAGGGGCCCGAAGCTATGGCTACACCTTC CASSQPPTGARSYGYTF
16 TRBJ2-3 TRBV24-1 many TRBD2 TGTGCCACCAGTGAGGCGACTAGCGGGGGCACAGATACGCAGTATTTT CATSEATSGGTDTQYF
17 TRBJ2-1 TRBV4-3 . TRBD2 TGCGCCAGCAGCCAAGATAGGCTAGCGGGGGGGCACAATGAGCAGTTCTTC CASSQDRLAGGHNEQFF
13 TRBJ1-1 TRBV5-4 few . TGTGCCAGCAGCTTTCCGGGGGCCACTGAAGCTTTCTTT CASSFPGATEAFF
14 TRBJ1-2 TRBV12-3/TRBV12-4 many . TGTGCCACCACCCACGGGGTAGGGGATTATGGCTACACCTTC CATTHGVGDYGYTF
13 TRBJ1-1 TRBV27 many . TGTGCCAGCAGTTTATGGGCAAACACTGAAGCTTTCTTT CASSLWANTEAFF
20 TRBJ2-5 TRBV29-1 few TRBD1 TGCAGCGTTGAAGTGGGTAGGGGGCGACCTACTCTTCTTTTCCAAGAGACCCAGTACTTC CSVEVGRGRPTLLFQETQYF
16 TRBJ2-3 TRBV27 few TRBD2 TGTGCCAGCAGTTCGGGACTAGCGGGACCCACAGATACGCAGTATTTT CASSSGLAGPTDTQYF
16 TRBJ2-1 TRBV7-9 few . TGTGCCAGCAGCTTAGAGGGGGGAGACCCCTACAATGAGCAGTTCTTC CASSLEGGDPYNEQFF
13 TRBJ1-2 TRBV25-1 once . TGTGCCAGCTCTCTCGAAGACTGCTATGGCTACACCTTC CASSLEDCYGYTF
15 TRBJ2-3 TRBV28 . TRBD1 TGTGCCAGCAAAGGGACAGGGAGTAGCACAGATACGCAGTATTTT CASKGTGSSTDTQYF
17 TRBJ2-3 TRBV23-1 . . TGCGCCAGCAGTCCGTGGACAGCCCTATTTTGCACAGATACGCAGTATTTT CASSPWTALFCTDTQYF
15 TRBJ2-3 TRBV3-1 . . TGTGCCAGCAGCCAGTTGAGTCCATCCACAGATACGCAGTATTTT CASSQLSPSTDTQYF
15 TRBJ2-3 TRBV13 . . TGTGCCAGCAGCATAGGTTCGTCTGGCACAGATACGCAGTATTTT CASSIGSSGTDTQYF
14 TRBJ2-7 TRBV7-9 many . TGTGCCAGCAGCACGAGGGACCTCTCCTACGAGCAGTACTTC CASSTRDLSYEQYF
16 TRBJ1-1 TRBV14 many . TGTGCCAGCAGCCAAACGTTCGGGCATTATAGCCTTGAAGCTTTCTTT CASSQTFGHYSLEAFF
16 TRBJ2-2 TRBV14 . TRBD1 TGTGCCAGCAGCCGAGACAGGGACCCGAACACCGGGGAGCTGTTTTTT CASSRDRDPNTGELFF
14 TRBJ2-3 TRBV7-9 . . TGTGCCGGCAGCTTAGTCCAGGCCACAGATACGCAGTATTTT CAGSLVQATDTQYF
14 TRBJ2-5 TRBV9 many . TGTGCCAGCAGCCTAGCTGGAATGCAAGAGACCCAGTACTTC CASSLAGMQETQYF
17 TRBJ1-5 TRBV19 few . TGTGCCAGTAGTATAGATGGGACATCCTATAGCAATCAGCCCCAGCATTTT CASSIDGTSYSNQPQHF